Listed below are T cell receptor beta chains from one sample, sequenced in a study of T cell responses to AZD1222 COVID-19 vaccine. The assay was immunoSEQ multiplex PCR, and TCRdb's table has in-frame clones only and misses some. The sample includes approximately 200,000 clones, around 88% seen only once; the top ten take 7.7%. The material sequenced was peripheral blood, taken on day 0 of AZD1222 vaccination. The source of these receptors is an adult in good health. Each CDR3 is given with its conserved first and last residue. The D gene is left open where the match is weak.

v_call: TRBV5-8; j_call: TRBJ1-4; d_call: TRBD1; cdr3_aa: CASSFSGTGNEKLFF
v_call: TRBV19; j_call: TRBJ1-6; d_call: -; cdr3_aa: CASSIGSSGSPLHF
v_call: TRBV2; j_call: TRBJ2-3; d_call: -; cdr3_aa: CASRDGLFGTDTQYF
v_call: TRBV6-4; j_call: TRBJ1-2; d_call: -; cdr3_aa: CATRQSANYGYTF
v_call: TRBV20-1; j_call: TRBJ1-1; d_call: -; cdr3_aa: CSASTDTHTEAFF
v_call: TRBV20-1; j_call: TRBJ1-4; d_call: -; cdr3_aa: CSAAGGEKLFF
v_call: TRBV11-2; j_call: TRBJ2-4; d_call: -; cdr3_aa: CASSLSGGIQYF
v_call: TRBV9; j_call: TRBJ1-4; d_call: TRBD1; cdr3_aa: CASSVGDRGEEKLFF
v_call: TRBV11-3; j_call: TRBJ2-2; d_call: -; cdr3_aa: CASSFLAGSGELFF
v_call: TRBV6-5; j_call: TRBJ2-7; d_call: -; cdr3_aa: CASSTYEQYF
v_call: TRBV29-1; j_call: TRBJ2-1; d_call: -; cdr3_aa: CSVRAGGPGNEQFF
v_call: TRBV14; j_call: TRBJ1-4; d_call: -; cdr3_aa: CASSPPGLPQTNEKLFF
v_call: TRBV5-8; j_call: TRBJ1-2; d_call: -; cdr3_aa: CASRKGEGYYGYTF
v_call: TRBV30; j_call: TRBJ1-6; d_call: TRBD1; cdr3_aa: CAWDRDNSPLHF
v_call: TRBV5-1; j_call: TRBJ1-4; d_call: -; cdr3_aa: CASSLFSVQSNEKLFF
v_call: TRBV28; j_call: TRBJ1-1; d_call: -; cdr3_aa: CASSILFGGFTEAFF
v_call: TRBV3-1/TRBV3-2; j_call: TRBJ2-1; d_call: TRBD2; cdr3_aa: CASSPPSGGYNEQFF
v_call: TRBV5-1; j_call: TRBJ1-1; d_call: -; cdr3_aa: CASSLESGHVTEAFF
v_call: TRBV6-2/TRBV6-3; j_call: TRBJ1-6; d_call: TRBD1; cdr3_aa: CASSRGQALGNSPLHF
v_call: TRBV5-4; j_call: TRBJ2-1; d_call: -; cdr3_aa: CASSRAAGDNEQFF
v_call: TRBV5-4; j_call: TRBJ1-1; d_call: -; cdr3_aa: CASSFDREAFF
v_call: TRBV6-5; j_call: TRBJ1-3; d_call: TRBD1; cdr3_aa: CASSYGQASGNTIYF